Below, 15 T cell receptor beta chains from the same sample are listed, as sequenced in a study of tissue T cells after allogeneic stem cell transplantation. Time point denoted: mouse harvest day 14 after allogeneic transplant. Each mouse received 10^7 T-cell-depleted marrow cells plus 10^6 splenic CD5+ T cells by tail vein. Only in-frame clones appear in the TCRdb table, and some are missing; sequencing was by immunoSEQ multiplex PCR. The table lists 7,000 to 9,500 clones, around a third of them singletons, with over 2.5% in the top ten. The sequencing sample was made of skin. The receptors here all came from a female BALB/c mouse given C57BL/6 T cells with graft-versus-host disease after an allogeneic hematopoietic cell transplant.

This clone is categorized as large (0.1 to 1%). Gene names and germline match the mouse. The read is 1 residue too short to cover the CDR3 end, so that end is filled in from the germline J gene. The V and J genes are TRBV4 and TRBJ1-5; D not resolved. The CDR3 has 13 residues. Germline V lookup: CDR1 LGHDT, CDR2 YNNKQL (reference sequence). V was shortened by 4 bases and J by 3 bases, with 7 bases between the two germline ends. The CDR3 spells CASSSTVNQAPLF. The CDR3 bases that were read are TGTGCCAGCAGCTCAACAGTCAACCAGGCTCCGCTT.

About this clone itself: Gene names follow the mouse nomenclature. With the read ending 1 residue before the CDR3 end, the germline J gene is used to fill in that end. The chain links TRBV13-2 to TRBJ2-7, with D possibly called TRBD1 or TRBD2 (5 bases each). CDR1 is NNHNN and CDR2 is SYGAGS in the germline V gene (reference sequence). The CDR3 has 13 amino acids. The V and J ends lost 6 bases and 3 bases respectively, with 13 bases between them. The DNA read from the CDR3 is TGTGCCAGCGACCGGGACCGGGGCTATGAACAGTAC. It translates to CASDRDRGYEQY. The CDR3 as a whole reads CASDRDRGYEQYF.

A note on this clone: Mouse germline and gene names are used. Read coverage stops 1 residue before the CDR3 terminus; the germline J gene supplies the remainder. The same CDR3 arises from other DNA sequences in this sample as well. The V and J genes are TRBV3 and TRBJ2-4; unclear D gene. Per the germline V gene, CDR1 is SNHLY and CDR2 is FYNGKV (reference sequence). This CDR3 has 14 residues. V lost 1 base and J lost 0, with 5 bases in between. CDR3 sequence: CASSLEGSQNTLYF. The CDR3 bases that were read are TGTGCCAGCAGCTTAGAGGGTAGTCAAAACACCTTGTAC.

This clone was counted only a few times. Any gene name here is a mouse gene name. The read terminates 1 residue ahead of where the CDR3 ends, so the germline J gene completes it. The rearrangement uses TRBV14 and TRBJ1-4; 11 bases align to TRBD1. With 2 bases clipped from V and 7 bases from J, the junction kept 4 bases outside the gene matches. This CDR3 is built from 15 residues. Germline CDR1 and CDR2: SGHDT and FRDEAV. The CDR3 bases that were read are TGTGCCAGCAGTTTAAGGACAGGGGGCGGCGAAAGATTATTT. Protein: CASSLRTGGGERLF. The full-length CDR3 reads as CASSLRTGGGERLFF.

About this clone: Gene names refer to mouse genes. Read sequence stops 1 residue before the CDR3 end, and the germline J gene provides the missing end. The chain combines TRBV5 with TRBJ1-2, with TRBD1 identical over 9 bases. CDR1 is LGHNA and CDR2 is YNLKQL in the germline V gene (reference sequence). The CDR3 sequence is 14 residues long. The junction had 6 bases not matched to a gene; V was cut back by 5 bases and J by 5 bases. The sequenced part of the CDR3 DNA is TGTGCCAGCAGCTCCCAACAGGGGGCATCCGACTACACC. Translation gives CASSSQQGASDYT. The CDR3 in full is CASSSQQGASDYTF.

As to this clone: The germline and genes are mouse ones. Read sequence stops 1 residue before the CDR3 end, and the germline J gene provides the missing end. This sequence joins TRBV26 and TRBJ1-2, with 8 nucleotides matching TRBD1. Germline loops: CDR1 KGHPV, CDR2 FQNQEV (reference sequence). The CDR3 consists of 13 residues. Trimming removed 8 bases from V and 1 base from J; junction bases left unmatched: 3. Here the CDR3 reads CASSGQVNSDYTF. CDR3 bases read: TGTGCCAGCTCGGGACAGGTAAACTCCGACTACACC.

This clone was counted a few times. The genes are named according to mouse. Read coverage stops 1 residue before the CDR3 terminus; the germline J gene supplies the remainder. The J gene is TRBJ2-5, the V gene TRBV2; the D gene is possibly TRBD1 (5 bases). CDR3 length: 13 amino acids. V lost 0 bases and J 5 bases, leaving 6 bases between the germline ends. Germline CDR1 reads LGHNA; CDR2 reads YSYQKL. The DNA read from the CDR3 is TGTGCCAGCAGCCAAGAGAGGGGAGACACCCAGTAC. Encoded protein: CASSQERGDTQY. The entire CDR3 reads CASSQERGDTQYF.

Concerning this clone itself: Genes and germline are mouse. The DNA ends 1 residue before the CDR3 does, and the rest of the CDR3 is filled in from the germline J gene. J is TRBJ2-5 and V is TRBV26, with 11 bases aligning to TRBD2. Germline loops: CDR1 KGHPV, CDR2 FQNQEV (reference sequence). The CDR3 consists of 15 residues. The V segment lost 6 bases and the J segment 2 bases; nucleotides outside the gene matches: 4. The chain's CDR3 is CASRSGLGVQDTQYF. Partial CDR3 DNA: TGTGCCAGCAGATCGGGACTGGGGGTCCAAGACACCCAGTAC.

This clone is deemed medium-sized. Gene names are the mouse ones. Read data end 1 residue before the CDR3 end; the end is taken from the germline J gene. The chain employs TRBV26 and TRBJ1-1; TRBD1 matches 10 bases. Losses at the gene ends were 4 bases for V and 4 bases for J; bases not matched to a gene: 6. Germline CDR1 is KGHPV and CDR2 is FQNQEV (reference sequence). The CDR3 totals 15 residues. CDR3 protein: CASSQRQGAGTEVFF. CDR3 DNA, as far as it was read: TGTGCCAGCAGTCAACGACAGGGGGCTGGCACAGAAGTCTTC.

In the case of this clone: These gene names are mouse names. The CDR3 end is not reached by the read, which stops 1 residue before it; the germline J gene fills it in. The V and J genes are TRBV23 and TRBJ1-6; TRBD1 is the table's D call and was not checked against the DNA. TRBJ1-6 is filed as an ORF, its function uncertain. CDR1 and CDR2 (germline): KGHTA, FQNQQP. CDR3 length: 15 amino acids. The CDR3 DNA, read in part, is TGCTCCAGCAGTCCACCGGGACAGGGAAATTCGCCCCTCTAC. Protein product: CSSSPPGQGNSPLY. The complete CDR3 reads CSSSPPGQGNSPLYF.

In this sample, this clone is medium-sized (0.01 to 0.1%). Genes here carry mouse names. The CDR3 goes on 1 residue after the read ends, and that part is filled in from the germline J gene. V and J are TRBV19 and TRBJ1-4, with 12 nucleotides matching TRBD1. The CDR3 runs 16 residues. Germline V gene data show CDR1 as FNHDT and CDR2 as SITEND (reference sequence). Unmatched junction bases numbered 0, after V lost 2 bases and J lost 1 base. CDR3 bases read: TGTGCCAGCAGTATGGGACAGGGGGCTTCCAACGAAAGATTATTT. It translates to CASSMGQGASNERLF. In full, the CDR3 is CASSMGQGASNERLFF.

This clone was seen a few times. Mouse gene names apply. The CDR3 is cut off 1 residue early in the read; its end comes from the germline J gene. The chain joins TRBV23 to TRBJ1-1; the D call in the table, TRBD1, was not verified against the DNA. Per the germline V gene, CDR1 is KGHTA and CDR2 is FQNQQP. This CDR3 comprises 15 residues. Incomplete CDR3 DNA: TGCTCCAGCAGTCAATCCGGGACAGCAAACACAGAAGTCTTC. This encodes CSSSQSGTANTEVF. In full, the CDR3 is CSSSQSGTANTEVFF.

This clone ranks as medium-sized. Gene names refer to mouse genes. The read ends 1 residue early relative to the CDR3; the germline J gene fills the gap. The chain links TRBV26 to TRBJ1-3, with D unresolved. Germline V gene lookup returns CDR1 KGHPV and CDR2 FQNQEV (reference sequence). The CDR3 covers 13 residues. V was shortened by 2 bases and J by 4 bases, with 6 bases between the two germline ends. The CDR3 bases that were read are TGTGCCAGCAGTCTGGACACCGGAAATACGCTCTAT. Translating gives CASSLDTGNTLY. The whole CDR3 protein reads CASSLDTGNTLYF.

By share, this clone counts as medium-sized. These gene names are mouse names. The read ends 1 residue before the CDR3 terminus; that terminus is restored from the germline J gene. The chain employs TRBV26 and TRBJ1-5, with TRBD1 matching 7 bases. Germline V lookup: CDR1 KGHPV, CDR2 FQNQEV (reference sequence). V lost 6 bases and J lost 0; bases outside the gene matches: 5. This CDR3 region has 15 residues. This CDR3 reads CASSLGQNNNQAPLF. Partial CDR3 DNA: TGTGCCAGCAGCCTGGGACAGAATAACAACCAGGCTCCGCTT.

In the case of this clone: Gene names refer to mouse genes. The CDR3 extends 1 residue past the end of the read, so its final part is completed from the germline J gene. This sequence joins TRBV19 and TRBJ2-5; 10 bases are a match to TRBD2. Germline V gene lookup returns CDR1 FNHDT and CDR2 SITEND (reference sequence). The V segment lost 2 bases and the J segment 6 bases; nucleotides outside the gene matches: 3. The CDR3 sequence is 14 residues long. Incomplete CDR3 DNA: TGTGCCAGCAGTATGACTGGGGGGCGGGACACCCAGTAC. Translation gives CASSMTGGRDTQY. The CDR3 in its entirety is CASSMTGGRDTQYF.